These 9 T cell receptor beta chains were all obtained from the same sample, sequenced in a study of blood T cell repertoires in COVID-19. Here immunoSEQ multiplex PCR was the method, and the copy in TCRdb shows in-frame clones only, minus some. The repertoire holds 400,000 to 500,000 clones, with around nine tenths as singletons. Source material: PBMCs or T cells enriched from blood (not recorded which). The receptor source for this set is a woman between 18 and 30 years old who had been exposed to COVID-19.

This chain joins TRBV29-1 and TRBJ1-5; 11 nucleotides line up with TRBD1. CDR3 length equals 13 residues. J lost 6 bases, V lost 6 bases, and 4 bases had no gene match. Looked up from germline, CDR1 is SQVTM and CDR2 is ANQGSEA. In DNA form, the CDR3 reads TGCAGCGTGGGACAGGGGGAAGGTCAGCCCCAGCATTTT. Protein sequence: CSVGQGEGQPQHF.

This clone was seen a few times. The V gene is TRBV28, the J gene TRBJ2-1; 7 nucleotides align to TRBD1. Germline lookup yields CDR1 MDHEN and CDR2 SYDVKM. This CDR3 contains 11 residues. J was trimmed by 9 bases and V by 6 bases; bases with no gene match: 2. The CDR3 loop reads CASRHRGEQFF. The CDR3 bases are TGTGCCAGCAGGCACAGGGGTGAGCAGTTCTTC.

This chain uses TRBV10-3 with TRBJ2-7; D remains unclear. Germline CDR1 and CDR2: ENHRY and SYGVKD. Trimming left V 2 bases short and J 6 bases short, with 20 bases between. CDR3 length: 16 residues. The CDR3 is CAISEALRLNPSEQYF. As DNA, the CDR3 is TGTGCCATCAGTGAGGCTTTGCGGCTTAACCCCTCCGAGCAGTACTTC.

The chain has TRBV25-1 and TRBJ1-2; D is uncertain. CDR1 MGHDK and CDR2 SYGVNS come from the germline V gene. Trimming stripped 4 bases from V and 4 bases from J, with 4 bases between. The CDR3 sequence is 11 residues long. This chain's CDR3 is CASSALYGYTF. The CDR3 DNA is TGTGCCAGCAGTGCTCTCTATGGCTACACCTTC.

This rearrangement joins TRBV5-4 to TRBJ2-3; D possibly corresponds to TRBD2 (5 bases). V shed 4 bases and J shed 2 bases, with 11 bases lying between them. In germline, CDR1 is SGHNT, CDR2 YYREEE (reference sequence). The CDR3 runs 14 residues. The CDR3 protein is CASSVTSVTDTQYF. As DNA, the CDR3 is TGTGCCAGCAGCGTCACTAGTGTCACAGATACGCAGTATTTT.

V is TRBV5-1 and J is TRBJ2-5, with 9 bases matching TRBD2. CDR1 is SGHRS, CDR2 YFSETQ, per germline. The trim removed 6 bases at V and 5 bases at J, leaving 11 bases unmatched. The CDR3 consists of 15 residues. CDR3: CASNTAGGPWETQYF. CDR3 bases: TGCGCCAGCAACACGGCGGGAGGGCCCTGGGAGACCCAGTACTTC.

For the CDR3, the DNA is TGTGCCAGCAGTTCAGCGGCCGGGTCCTACGAGCAGTACTTC. Amino acid sequence: CASSSAAGSYEQYF. This rearrangement joins TRBV28 to TRBJ2-7; a possible D gene is TRBD2 (5 bases). The CDR3 length is 14 residues. Looked up from germline, CDR1 is MDHEN and CDR2 is SYDVKM. V lost 4 bases and J 1 base, leaving 11 bases between the germline ends.

This clone was detected once. The genes are TRBV7-8 and TRBJ2-7; the match to TRBD2 covers 8 bases. The CDR3 is 17 residues long. V was clipped by 2 bases and J by 0 bases; unmatched bases: 9. CDR1 and CDR2 from the germline V gene are SGHVS and FQNEAQ. The CDR3 DNA is TGTGCCAGCAGCTTAACGGGAGGGGGGTCCCCCTCCTACGAGCAGTACTTC. Translation gives CASSLTGGGSPSYEQYF.

The chain uses TRBV27 and TRBJ2-3, with 9 bases identical to TRBD2. The CDR3 contains 15 residues. Trimming cost V 2 bases and J 4 bases; bases outside gene matches: 4. In germline, CDR1 is MNHEY, CDR2 SMNVEV (reference sequence). CDR3 sequence reads: CASSLAGGLADTQYF. DNA of the CDR3: TGTGCCAGCAGTTTAGCGGGGGGGCTTGCAGATACGCAGTATTTT.